Below, one TCR beta chain is given with its context. The data originate from a study of identical twins. The CDR3 is made up of 13 amino acids. CDR1 MGHRA and CDR2 YSYEKL come from the germline V gene. Trimming left V 6 bases short and J 1 base short, with 9 bases between. cDNA molecules carried unique molecular identifiers, and template switching added a universal primer site. MiXCR, run by TCRdb on the 5' RACE reads, gives a single entry per CDR3 protein. The sample contains a few hundred thousand distinct CDR3 sequences, 6.5% to 8% of which appear only once. These data were likewise used in another study, on T cells expressing NK-cell markers.

J is TRBJ1-2 and V is TRBV4-1; D remains unclear. The sequence was obtained from a woman younger than 30 in good health. Input material: CD8+ T cells sorted from blood. The CDR3 is CASSQTSNYGYTF. The CDR3 bases are TGCGCCAGCAGTCAGACAAGTAACTATGGCTACACCTTC.